This T cell receptor (beta chain) was captured in a study of vaccination effects on CD4 cells after COVID-19. Whole-study context: Each participant was administered two doses of either the BNT162b2 or the mRNA-1273 vaccine.

This clone has only a few counts. The target antigen is unknown. Between the trimmed V and J ends, which lost 4 bases and 0 bases, there was a span of 10 bases. This CDR3 is built from 16 residues. CDR1 and CDR2 (germline): LGHDT, YNNKEL (reference sequence). In the ViraFEST assay, antigen-specific CD4+ clonotypes were identified by expansion after peptide-pool stimulation. Upon completion of approximately ten days in culture, CD4+ T cells were isolated. Previously uninfected by SARS-CoV-2, the vaccine recipients also showed negative nucleocapsid antibodies. Clones were read by immunoSEQ multiplex PCR, and TCRdb kept only the in-frame ones, dropping some. The profile covers about 27,000 clones, with under 75% appearing a single time and roughly 10% taken by the ten largest.

The receptor comes from a human donor who received a COVID-19 vaccine. The chain has TRBV3-1 (or the pseudogene TRBV3-2) and TRBJ2-6; no firm D call. Sample: CD4+ T cells from PBMCs cultured with SARS-CoV-2 spike peptides, taken before COVID-19 vaccination. As DNA, the CDR3 is TGTGCCAGCAGCCCGATTATCTCCTCTGGGGCCAACGTCCTGACTTTC. Translated, it gives CASSPIISSGANVLTF.